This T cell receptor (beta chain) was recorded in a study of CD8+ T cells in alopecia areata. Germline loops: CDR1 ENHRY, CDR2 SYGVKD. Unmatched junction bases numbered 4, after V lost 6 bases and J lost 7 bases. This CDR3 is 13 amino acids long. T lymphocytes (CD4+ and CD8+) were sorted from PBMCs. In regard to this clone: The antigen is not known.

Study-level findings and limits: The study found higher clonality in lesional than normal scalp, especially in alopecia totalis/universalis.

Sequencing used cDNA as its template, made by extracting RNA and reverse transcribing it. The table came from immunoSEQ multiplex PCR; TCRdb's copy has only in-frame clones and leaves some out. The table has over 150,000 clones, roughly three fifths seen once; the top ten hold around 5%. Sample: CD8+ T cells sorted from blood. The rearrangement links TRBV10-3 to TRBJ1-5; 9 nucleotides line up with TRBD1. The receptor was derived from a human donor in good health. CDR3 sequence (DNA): TGTGCCATCAGCACAGGGGGCGAGCAGCCCCAGCATTTT. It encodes CAISTGGEQPQHF.